This is a list of T cell receptor beta chains from one sample in a study of T cells in Graves' hyperthyroidism and ophthalmopathy. TCRdb re-called the multiplex PCR reads with MiXCR, one entry per CDR3 protein. The repertoire holds around 300,000 distinct CDR3 sequences, with over 20% as singletons. Sequencing was done on a sample of blood. The origin of the receptors is a man younger than 40 with Graves' ophthalmopathy. Each CDR3 is given with its conserved first and last residue. Each record gives: clone size, J gene, V gene, D gene, CDR3 DNA, CDR3 protein. D genes are given only for firm matches. Size values are once, few and many counts, or a class for expanded clones, and some rows have none.

size: NA; J: TRBJ2-5; V: TRBV2; D: NA; DNA: TGTGCCAGCGGGCAGGGACCTCCACAAGAGACCCAGTACTTC; CDR3: CASGQGPPQETQYF
size: many; J: TRBJ2-2; V: TRBV30; D: TRBD2; DNA: TGTGCCTGGACCGCTAGCGGGACGAACACCGGGGAGCTGTTTTTT; CDR3: CAWTASGTNTGELFF
size: many; J: TRBJ1-1; V: TRBV5-1; D: NA; DNA: TGCGCCAGCAGCCTTAGGGGGAACACTGAAGCTTTCTTT; CDR3: CASSLRGNTEAFF
size: NA; J: TRBJ2-7; V: TRBV20-1; D: TRBD2; DNA: TGCAGTGCTAGAGATGGGACTAGCCGTGGCGAGCAGTACTTC; CDR3: CSARDGTSRGEQYF
size: NA; J: TRBJ2-3; V: TRBV24-1; D: NA; DNA: TGTGCCACCAGTGATGAACCGAGCACAGATACGCAGTATTTT; CDR3: CATSDEPSTDTQYF
size: NA; J: TRBJ2-7; V: TRBV6-9; D: NA; DNA: TGTGCCAGCAGTTCTTCCCTACCCTACGAGCAGTACTTC; CDR3: CASSSSLPYEQYF
size: many; J: TRBJ2-2; V: TRBV3-1; D: NA; DNA: TGTGCCAGCAGCCTCTGGGACGGGGTGAACACCGGGGAGCTGTTTTTT; CDR3: CASSLWDGVNTGELFF
size: many; J: TRBJ1-4; V: TRBV28; D: NA; DNA: TGTGCCAGCGGGAGCAAAGGGCTTAATGAAAAACTGTTTTTT; CDR3: CASGSKGLNEKLFF
size: NA; J: TRBJ2-1; V: TRBV10-2; D: NA; DNA: TGCGCCAGCACTAGGGGGGGCGGGACGGGGAATGAGCAGTTCTTC; CDR3: CASTRGGGTGNEQFF
size: NA; J: TRBJ1-3; V: TRBV6-1; D: NA; DNA: TGTGCCAGCAGTGAAGGAGGGTTTAGAAACACCATATATTTT; CDR3: CASSEGGFRNTIYF
size: NA; J: TRBJ2-7; V: TRBV12-3/TRBV12-4; D: NA; DNA: TGTGCCAGCAGCCGCGTGGGGGCCTCCTACGAGCAGTACTTC; CDR3: CASSRVGASYEQYF
size: many; J: TRBJ1-2; V: TRBV11-1; D: NA; DNA: TGTGCCAGCAGCGACCGACGGGCTGGCTACACCTTC; CDR3: CASSDRRAGYTF
size: NA; J: TRBJ2-1; V: TRBV5-1; D: TRBD2; DNA: TGCGCCAGCAGCCCGGAGGGAGGGAGTTCGTACAATGAGCAGTTCTTC; CDR3: CASSPEGGSSYNEQFF
size: few; J: TRBJ2-6; V: TRBV20-1; D: NA; DNA: TGCAGTGCTAGCCCCAATCCCTCTGGGGCCAACGTCCTGACTTTC; CDR3: CSASPNPSGANVLTF
size: NA; J: TRBJ2-3; V: TRBV5-4; D: TRBD2; DNA: TGTGCCAGCAGCTTCCCTAGCGGGGTTAGCACAGATACGCAGTATTTT; CDR3: CASSFPSGVSTDTQYF
size: many; J: TRBJ1-2; V: TRBV9; D: NA; DNA: TGTGCCAGCAGCGTAGAGGTAGGCGGCTATGGCTACACCTTC; CDR3: CASSVEVGGYGYTF
size: many; J: TRBJ1-2; V: TRBV28; D: NA; DNA: TGTGCCAGCACCCCAGGGACTGCGGTAGGAGGCTACACCTTC; CDR3: CASTPGTAVGGYTF
size: NA; J: TRBJ2-7; V: TRBV11-2; D: TRBD1; DNA: TGTGCCAGCAGCTTAGTCCAACCGGGACAGGGAGGAGGCGAGCAGTACTTC; CDR3: CASSLVQPGQGGGEQYF
size: few; J: TRBJ2-2; V: TRBV20-1; D: TRBD1; DNA: TGCAGTGCTAGAGATTGGGGGACAGAAAACACCGGGGAGCTGTTTTTT; CDR3: CSARDWGTENTGELFF
size: few; J: TRBJ2-1; V: TRBV20-1; D: TRBD2; DNA: TGCAGTGCCACACCAGCCGAGCGGGGCAGAAATGAGCAGTTCTTC; CDR3: CSATPAERGRNEQFF
size: NA; J: TRBJ2-5; V: TRBV7-9; D: NA; DNA: TGTGCCAGCAGCCGTCTAGCGGAGGGGGAGTACTTC; CDR3: CASSRLAEGEYF
size: many; J: TRBJ1-4; V: TRBV11-2; D: NA; DNA: TGTGCCAGCAGCTTAGGCCGGTTCAGGGATGAAAAACTGTTTTTT; CDR3: CASSLGRFRDEKLFF
size: few; J: TRBJ2-5; V: TRBV9; D: TRBD2; DNA: TGTGCCAGCAGCGTTTTGGGAGGGAGGACCCAGTACTTC; CDR3: CASSVLGGRTQYF
size: NA; J: TRBJ2-7; V: TRBV11-1; D: NA; DNA: TGTGCCACCAGAGAGGGGGATCTCTACGAGCAGTACTTC; CDR3: CATREGDLYEQYF
size: many; J: TRBJ2-5; V: TRBV6-1; D: TRBD1; DNA: TGTGCCAGCAGTCGGGACAGGGGAGAGACCCAGTACTTC; CDR3: CASSRDRGETQYF
size: NA; J: TRBJ1-2; V: TRBV19; D: NA; DNA: TGTGCCGGGGGGGACGGATTTCGCTACACCTTC; CDR3: CAGGDGFRYTF
size: NA; J: TRBJ2-7; V: TRBV19; D: TRBD2; DNA: TGTGCCAGTAGTACCGGGACTAGATACGAGCAGTACTTC; CDR3: CASSTGTRYEQYF